A selection of T cell receptor beta chains follows, all from one sample in a study of T-cell reconstitution after alpha-beta-depleted transplantation in children. TCRdb called the PCR reads again in MiXCR, with one record for every CDR3 protein. There are some 450,000 distinct CDR3 sequences in the sample; 43% occur only once, and approximately 30% lies in the top ten. The sequenced sample was PBMCs, obtained before TCRalphabeta/CD19-depleted stem cell transplant. These receptors originate from a girl aged 2 to 9 with aplastic anemia, due to receive a stem cell transplant. The CDR3 runs from the conserved cysteine through the conserved F or W. A D gene is named only where the DNA matches it firmly. Some rows have no size entry. The others give once, few or many, or a class for an expanded clone.

V gene	clone size	D gene	J gene	CDR3 DNA	CDR3 protein
TRBV2	NA	NA	TRBJ1-5	TGTGCCAGCAGCGTGCGCGGGGGGGCTAACAATCAGCCCCAGCATTTT	CASSVRGGANNQPQHF
TRBV9	few	NA	TRBJ2-5	TGTGCCAGCAGCGAAGACGGCGGGACTTCCCGCCGGGAGACCCAGTACTTC	CASSEDGGTSRRETQYF
TRBV5-6	few	NA	TRBJ1-5	TGTGCCAGCACCCACTGGGGGGACTATAGCAATCAGCCCCAGCATTTT	CASTHWGDYSNQPQHF
TRBV6-1	NA	TRBD1	TRBJ1-1	TGTGCCAGCAGCCACGACAGGGTCTTTTTCAGGAACACTGAAGCTTTCTTT	CASSHDRVFFRNTEAFF
TRBV29-1	NA	NA	TRBJ2-3	TGCAGCGCAACACAACCCTTAACTAGCACAGATACGCAGTATTTT	CSATQPLTSTDTQYF
TRBV20-1	NA	NA	TRBJ2-2	TGCAGTGCTAGAGGGGGACGAGCTAACACCGGGGAGCTGTTTTTT	CSARGGRANTGELFF
TRBV27	many	NA	TRBJ1-1	TGTGCCAGCAGGGCCGACGCGGGCACTGAAGCTTTCTTT	CASRADAGTEAFF
TRBV11-2	few	NA	TRBJ2-5	TGTGCCAGCAGCTTAGATCCTGGGGGAGTAGAGACCCAGTACTTC	CASSLDPGGVETQYF
TRBV5-1	many	NA	TRBJ2-1	TGCGCCAGCAGCTTGGGGACCGCCTCTGTTCTTCATGAGCAGTTCTTC	CASSLGTASVLHEQFF
TRBV20-1	many	NA	TRBJ2-5	TGCAGTGCCGGAGCGGTCCGGGAGACCCAGTACTTC	CSAGAVRETQYF
TRBV7-9	few	TRBD1	TRBJ2-1	TGTGCCAGCAGCTTACAACAGGGGGCCGATGAGCAGTTCTTC	CASSLQQGADEQFF
TRBV20-1	NA	NA	TRBJ1-1	TGCAGTGCTAGAGCAGGGACTTTACGAACTGAAGCTTTCTTT	CSARAGTLRTEAFF
TRBV11-3	few	TRBD1	TRBJ2-7	TGTGCCAGCAGCTCAAGCCCCGTCCTCAGGGGGAACGGCTACGAGCAGTACTTC	CASSSSPVLRGNGYEQYF
TRBV20-1	few	TRBD1	TRBJ1-2	TGCAGTGCTAGAGGGGACAGGGGCGACTATGGCTACACCTTC	CSARGDRGDYGYTF
TRBV12-3/TRBV12-4	NA	TRBD1	TRBJ1-6	TGTGCCAGCAGTCCCCAACAGGGGGGCTATAATTCACCCCTCCACTTT	CASSPQQGGYNSPLHF
TRBV7-2	many	TRBD1	TRBJ2-1	TGTGCCAGCAGCTTTGGGACAGCTAACAATGAGCAGTTCTTC	CASSFGTANNEQFF
TRBV20-1	many	NA	TRBJ2-4	TGCAGTGCTAGCCCCAGGACCAAAAACATTCAGTACTTC	CSASPRTKNIQYF
TRBV12-5	NA	NA	TRBJ2-1	TGTGCTAGTGGTATATGGACGGGAGCCGGGATCGATGAGCAGTTCTTC	CASGIWTGAGIDEQFF
TRBV7-8	many	TRBD2	TRBJ2-7	TGTGCCAGCAGCTTAGGAATTCGAAAGGAGCGGGAGCGGGCCTCCTACGAGCAGTACTTC	CASSLGIRKERERASYEQYF
TRBV20-1	NA	NA	TRBJ1-2	TGCAGTGCGGCAGGGCATAACTATGGCTACACCTTC	CSAAGHNYGYTF
TRBV7-9	NA	TRBD1	TRBJ2-3	TGTGCCAGCAGCCAAGGACAGGGATCAGATACGCAGTATTTT	CASSQGQGSDTQYF
TRBV7-2	many	NA	TRBJ2-7	TGTGCCAGCAGCTTTCTCGCGGGGTACGAGCAGTACTTC	CASSFLAGYEQYF
TRBV5-6	once	NA	TRBJ2-3	TGTGCCAGCAGCTTACGGCGGTTCACAGATACGCAGTATTTT	CASSLRRFTDTQYF
TRBV7-2	NA	NA	TRBJ2-7	TGTGCCAGCAGGGGGGGTAAAGGGGGTTACTACGAGCAGTACTTC	CASRGGKGGYYEQYF
TRBV20-1	many	NA	TRBJ2-3	TGCAGTGCTAGAGATCGGCGTGGGGATACGCAGTATTTT	CSARDRRGDTQYF
TRBV5-1	NA	NA	TRBJ2-1	TGCGCCAGCAGCTTAGGCGACAGTAGCTCCTACAATGAGCAGTTCTTC	CASSLGDSSSYNEQFF
TRBV6-5	NA	NA	TRBJ2-5	TGTGCCAGCAGTTACCCAGGGAGCGAGACCCAGTACTTC	CASSYPGSETQYF
TRBV28	NA	NA	TRBJ2-5	TGTGCCAGCAGTTTTGCGGACCAAGAGACCCAGTACTTC	CASSFADQETQYF
TRBV30	NA	NA	TRBJ2-1	TGTGCCTGGAGACCTAGGTGGAATGAGCAGTTCTTC	CAWRPRWNEQFF
TRBV20-1	NA	NA	TRBJ2-5	TGCAGTGCGGCGCCAGGGCTTCAAGAGACCCAGTACTTC	CSAAPGLQETQYF
TRBV20-1	few	TRBD1	TRBJ1-1	TGCAGTGCTCATCAGGGGGCTTCGGAAGCTTTCTTT	CSAHQGASEAFF
TRBV7-9	many	NA	TRBJ2-1	TGTGCCAGCAGCTTCTCTGAGCAGGGTAGCAATGAGCAGTTCTTC	CASSFSEQGSNEQFF